These 29 T cell receptor beta chains came from one sample sequenced in a study of cytomegalovirus exposure and HLA in healthy donors. The PCR ran on 60 Vbeta and 13 Jbeta primers. Assay: immunoSEQ multiplex PCR; the TCRdb copy retains only in-frame clones and omits some. The table includes over 150,000 clones, roughly 80% detected once. The material sequenced was PBMCs. The source is a boy aged 10-17 years in good health and CMV-seronegative.

The chain uses TRBV6-1 and TRBJ1-2, with D tentatively TRBD1 (5 bases). V gave up 1 base and J gave up 4 bases, with 10 bases separating them. Germline V gene data show CDR1 as MNHNS and CDR2 as SASEGT. This CDR3 comprises 14 residues. The CDR3 nucleotides read TGTGCCAGCAGTGAAGGCGGCAGGGTCTATGGCTACACCTTC. This encodes CASSEGGRVYGYTF.

A few counts support this clone. The V call is TRBV7-3, the J call TRBJ2-1; possibly TRBD1 for D (7 bases). The CDR3 totals 17 residues. Trimming removed 5 bases from V and 0 bases from J, with 17 bases in between. Germline values: CDR1 SGHTA, CDR2 FQGTGA. The CDR3 nucleotides are TGTGCCAGCAGCCCTCAACAGGGGAGGTACTCCTACAATGAGCAGTTCTTC. Protein: CASSPQQGRYSYNEQFF.

The chain has TRBV9 and TRBJ1-6; D is possibly TRBD1 (5 bases). Trimming pared 7 bases from V and 5 bases from J, leaving 16 bases between. CDR1 is SGDLS, CDR2 YYNGEE, per germline. This CDR3 region has 15 residues. CDR3 loop: CASGGVHKNNSPLHF. In nucleotides, the CDR3 is TGTGCCAGCGGAGGGGTTCACAAAAATAATTCACCCCTCCACTTT. Drawing the rest from reference TRBV9 and TRBJ1-6, the complete variable domain is DSGVTQTPKHLITATGQRVTLRCSPRSGDLSVYWYQQSLDQGLQFLIQYYNGEERAKGNILERFSAQQFPDLHSELNLSSLELGDSALYFCASGGVHKNNSPLHFGNGTRLTVT.

The genes are TRBV7-3 and TRBJ1-2, with D unclear. The CDR3 contains 13 residues. Germline values: CDR1 SGHTA, CDR2 FQGTGA. Trimming pared 0 bases from V and 4 bases from J, leaving 6 bases between. The CDR3 nucleotides read TGTGCCAGCAGCTTAACTCGAGTCTATGGCTACACCTTC. As protein: CASSLTRVYGYTF.

This sequence joins TRBV5-1 and TRBJ2-6; tentative D call: TRBD1 (5 bases). Germline V CDR1 and CDR2: SGHRS, YFSETQ. Trimming shortened V by 2 bases and J by 0 bases, and 6 bases separated the two germline ends. The CDR3 is made up of 15 amino acids. CDR3 DNA: TGCGCCAGCAGCTTACAGGTCTCTGGGGCCAACGTCCTGACTTTC. It translates to CASSLQVSGANVLTF. Full variable domain (rest looked up from reference TRBV5-1 and TRBJ2-6): KAGVTQTPRYLIKTRGQQVTLSCSPISGHRSVSWYQQTPGQGLQFLFEYFSETQRNKGNFPGRFSGRQFSNSRSEMNVSTLELGDSALYLCASSLQVSGANVLTFGAGSRLTVL.

This chain joins TRBV25-1 and TRBJ1-1; possible D gene TRBD1, 5 bases. The V end was cut by 0 bases, the J end by 0 bases, with 17 bases between. CDR3 length: 18 amino acids. The germline CDR1 and CDR2 sequences are MGHDK and SYGVNS. The CDR3 DNA is TGTGCCAGCAGTGAATATTTTGAAGGGGCCACCCTGAACACTGAAGCTTTCTTT. Its translation is CASSEYFEGATLNTEAFF.

This clone has more than one count but fewer than ten. Other DNA sequences from this sample encode an identical CDR3 as well. The rearrangement uses TRBV9 and TRBJ1-3; D gene unclear. CDR1 and CDR2 (germline): SGDLS, YYNGEE. Trimming left V 0 bases short and J 0 bases short, with 7 bases between. CDR3 length: 15 amino acids. CDR3 amino acids: CASSVGGSSGNTIYF. DNA for the CDR3: TGTGCCAGCAGCGTAGGAGGGAGCTCTGGAAACACCATATATTTT.

This clone is a singleton in its sample. This chain links TRBV18 with TRBJ2-5; possibly TRBD2 for D (5 bases). The CDR3 covers 14 residues. Germline loops: CDR1 KGHSH, CDR2 LQKENI. V was trimmed by 4 bases and J by 4 bases, leaving 13 bases between them. CDR3 protein: CASSLAGSGETQYF. CDR3 nucleotides: TGTGCCAGCTCACTTGCGGGTAGTGGAGAGACCCAGTACTTC. The full variable domain, in which reference TRBV18 and TRBJ2-5 provide the parts outside the CDR3, is NAGVMQNPRHLVRRRGQEARLRCSPMKGHSHVYWYRQLPEEGLKFMVYLQKENIIDESGMPKERFSAEFPKEGPSILRIQQVVRGDSAAYFCASSLAGSGETQYFGPGTRLLVL.

This clone was detected only once. Germline is not matched at one junction end, which may reflect a read error. V usage is TRBV6-1 and J usage is TRBJ1-1; possibly TRBD1 for D (5 bases). This CDR3 spans 13 amino acids. The V gene's germline CDR1 is MNHNS and CDR2 SASEGT. CDR3 region: CASSEIGGGTKLW. The CDR3 DNA follows: TGTGCCAGCAGTGAAATAGGAGGAGGGACGAAATTGTGG.

CDR3 coding DNA: TGCGCCAGCAGCTTGGATAGGGGTAGGGAGACCCAGTACTTC. Encoded protein: CASSLDRGRETQYF. The chain joins TRBV5-1 to TRBJ2-5; tentative D call: TRBD1 (5 bases). Looked up from germline, CDR1 is SGHRS and CDR2 is YFSETQ. V was cut by 0 bases and J by 5 bases, with 11 bases left in between. This CDR3 spans 14 amino acids.

This clone came up many times. Other nucleotide sequences in the sample specify the same CDR3. The rearrangement uses TRBV7-2 and TRBJ2-4, with TRBD1 identical over 9 bases. The CDR3 length is 16 residues. V trimming: 8 bases; J trimming: 4 bases; junction bases outside the gene matches: 12. Germline V gives CDR1 SGHTA, CDR2 FQGNSA. The DNA for the CDR3 is TGTGCCAGCGGGACTGAAAGCGGGACAGGGAAAAACATTCAGTACTTC. Its protein product is CASGTESGTGKNIQYF. Filled out from reference TRBV7-2 and TRBJ2-4, the complete variable domain reads GAGVSQSPSNKVTEKGKDVELRCDPISGHTALYWYRQSLGQGLEFLIYFQGNSAPDKSGLPSDRFSAERTGGSVSTLTIQRTQQEDSAVYLCASGTESGTGKNIQYFGAGTRLSVL.

The V gene is TRBV6-1, the J gene TRBJ1-6; no definite D call. The germline CDR1 and CDR2 sequences are MNHNS and SASEGT. This CDR3 has 11 residues. V lost 6 bases and J 13 bases, leaving 10 bases between the germline ends. The CDR3 region has the DNA TGTGCCAGCAGGGTGTCCTATCCCCTCCACTTT. Translated, it gives CASRVSYPLHF.

Turning to this clone: The same CDR3 is also encoded by other DNA sequences in this sample. This chain joins TRBV4-3 and TRBJ1-2; tentatively, D is TRBD1 (6 bases). Germline CDR1 LGHNA, CDR2 YSLEER. V lost 1 base, J lost 0 bases, and 15 bases lay in between. The CDR3 length is 17 residues. The CDR3 DNA sequence: TGCGCCAGCAGCCAAGGAGCAAACAGGGAAGCTAACTATGGCTACACCTTC. It specifies CASSQGANREANYGYTF.

CDR3 region: CASSSGGNPSNYGYTF. In DNA form, the CDR3 reads TGCGCCAGCAGCTCGGGGGGGAACCCCTCTAACTATGGCTACACCTTC. This chain joins TRBV5-1 and TRBJ1-2; possible D gene TRBD1, 5 bases. The CDR3 spans 16 residues. Trimming left V 3 bases short and J 0 bases short, with 15 bases between. CDR1 is SGHRS, CDR2 YFSETQ, per germline.

V usage is TRBV5-4 and J usage is TRBJ2-1; TRBD2 matches 9 bases. The CDR3 is 16 amino acids. The trim removed 0 bases at V and 4 bases at J, leaving 5 bases unmatched. Germline V gene data show CDR1 as SGHNT and CDR2 as YYREEE (reference sequence). The CDR3 region has the DNA TGTGCCAGCAGCTTGGCGGCGGGGGGGCTTTACAATGAGCAGTTCTTC. Translation gives CASSLAAGGLYNEQFF.

V and J are TRBV5-1 and TRBJ2-5; the D gene is possibly TRBD1 (5 bases). The assigned J gene may be wrong: the sequence end matches TRBJ2-7 better. CDR3 size: 14 residues. Germline V CDR1 and CDR2: SGHRS, YFSETQ. CDR3 DNA sequence: TGCGCCAGCAGCACAGGACCCTCCTCCTACGAGCAGTACTTC. It translates to CASSTGPSSYEQYF.

The chain employs TRBV6-5 and TRBJ1-4, with D perhaps matching TRBD1 (6 bases). In germline, CDR1 is MNHEY, CDR2 SVGAGI. V gave up 0 bases and J gave up 4 bases, with 9 bases separating them. The CDR3 loop spans 15 amino acids. The CDR3 protein is CASSYSTGNNEKLFF. CDR3 coding DNA: TGTGCCAGCAGTTACTCGACAGGAAATAATGAAAAACTGTTTTTT.

V usage is TRBV19 and J usage is TRBJ1-1, with D uncertain. Trimming took off 3 bases at V and 2 bases at J, with 7 bases between the two ends. The germline gives CDR1 LNHDA, CDR2 SQIVND (reference sequence). The CDR3 is 13 residues long. CDR3 loop: CASSMTQNTEAFF. As DNA, the CDR3 is TGTGCCAGTAGTATGACTCAAAACACTGAAGCTTTCTTT.

The V gene is TRBV9, the J gene TRBJ2-7; 9 bases are a match to TRBD2. CDR1 and CDR2 from the germline V gene are SGDLS and YYNGEE. This CDR3 is 15 amino acids long. Losses at the gene ends were 4 bases for V and 0 bases for J; bases not matched to a gene: 5. CDR3 bases: TGTGCCAGCAGCCCCTCACTAGCGGGCTCCTACGAGCAGTACTTC. Translation gives CASSPSLAGSYEQYF.

CDR3 DNA sequence: TGTGCCAGCACCACCAGGGGGCTCAACCATGGCTACACCTTC. This gives the protein CASTTRGLNHGYTF. The chain has TRBV5-5 and TRBJ1-2; TRBD1 agrees at 8 bases. Germline CDR1 reads SGHKS; CDR2 reads YYEKEE (reference sequence). The CDR3 runs 14 residues. The J segment lost 6 bases and the V segment lost 6 bases, leaving 10 bases of the junction unmatched.

This rearrangement joins TRBV9 to TRBJ1-1, with D unclear. Trimming cost V 3 bases and J 9 bases, with 12 bases left between them. CDR1 is SGDLS, CDR2 YYNGEE, per germline. CDR3 size: 12 residues. The CDR3 is CASSGNEGQAFF. The CDR3, as DNA: TGTGCCAGCAGCGGGAACGAGGGTCAAGCTTTCTTT.

This chain uses TRBV5-1 with TRBJ1-5, with D possibly TRBD1 on 6 matching bases. The V end was cut by 0 bases, the J end by 2 bases, with 12 bases between. Germline CDR1 reads SGHRS; CDR2 reads YFSETQ. This CDR3 comprises 16 residues. For the CDR3, the DNA is TGCGCCAGCAGCTTGGATGGGGGCTTAGGCAATCAGCCCCAGCATTTT. Amino acids: CASSLDGGLGNQPQHF.

This sequence joins TRBV4-3 and TRBJ2-5; TRBD2 agrees at 10 bases. This CDR3 contains 18 residues. The trim removed 0 bases at V and 5 bases at J, leaving 12 bases unmatched. The V gene's germline CDR1 is LGHNA and CDR2 YSLEER. The CDR3 DNA sequence: TGCGCCAGCAGCCAAGACTCTGGAGCGGGAGGGCCTTTCGAGACCCAGTACTTC. Translation gives CASSQDSGAGGPFETQYF.

CDR3 loop: CASSLSGEPERTLHF. CDR3 DNA sequence: TGCGCCAGCAGCTTGAGCGGGGAGCCGGAACGAACCCTCCACTTT. V is TRBV5-1 and J is TRBJ1-6; D is ambiguous. The germline V gene has CDR1 SGHRS and CDR2 YFSETQ. V lost 1 base to trimming and J lost 14 bases, with 19 bases between them. CDR3 length: 15 residues.

The chain links TRBV2 to TRBJ1-2, with D possibly matching TRBD1 (6 bases). The germline V gene has CDR1 SNHLY and CDR2 FYNNEI. CDR3 length equals 15 residues. V lost 0 bases, J lost 0 bases, and 8 bases lay in between. The CDR3 protein is CASSEATGPNYGYTF. CDR3 DNA: TGTGCCAGCAGTGAAGCGACAGGACCTAACTATGGCTACACCTTC.

The chain carries TRBV14 and TRBJ2-1; a possible D gene is TRBD1 (5 bases). CDR3 length equals 14 residues. Trimming removed 0 bases at V and 9 bases at J, with 12 bases between. Germline-derived CDR1 and CDR2 are SGHDN and FVKESK. The CDR3 sequence is CASSQDWGLGEQFF. The CDR3 region has the DNA TGTGCCAGCAGCCAAGACTGGGGCCTCGGTGAGCAGTTCTTC.

This clone was observed a handful of times. The chain uses TRBV29-1 and TRBJ2-1; 7 bases are shared with TRBD2. The CDR3 covers 14 residues. Trimming took 4 bases from V and 2 from J; bases not matched to a gene: 5. In germline, CDR1 is SQVTM, CDR2 ANQGSEA. The CDR3 loop is CSVAQAGPYNEQFF. CDR3 nucleotides: TGCAGCGTTGCCCAAGCGGGGCCCTACAATGAGCAGTTCTTC.

This chain joins TRBV5-1 and TRBJ1-2; TRBD1 is a possible D gene (5 bases). Germline loops: CDR1 SGHRS, CDR2 YFSETQ. V was cut by 3 bases and J by 3 bases, with 12 bases left in between. The CDR3 length is 14 residues. As DNA, the CDR3 is TGCGCCAGCAGCTCCGTAGGAGGGGACTATGGCTACACCTTC. It yields the protein CASSSVGGDYGYTF. Looking up the rest from reference TRBV5-1 and TRBJ1-2 gives the full variable domain: KAGVTQTPRYLIKTRGQQVTLSCSPISGHRSVSWYQQTPGQGLQFLFEYFSETQRNKGNFPGRFSGRQFSNSRSEMNVSTLELGDSALYLCASSSVGGDYGYTFGSGTRLTVV.

V and J are TRBV10-2 and TRBJ2-1, with 10 nucleotides matching TRBD2. V lost 0 bases to trimming and J lost 6 bases; unmatched junction nucleotides: 14. Germline assignment: CDR1 WSHSY and CDR2 SAAADI. The CDR3 is 19 amino acids. The CDR3 DNA reads as TGCGCCAGCAGTGAGTCGAGGGGCCCCTCCAGCGGGGGGGCCAATGAGCAGTTCTTC. Translating gives CASSESRGPSSGGANEQFF.